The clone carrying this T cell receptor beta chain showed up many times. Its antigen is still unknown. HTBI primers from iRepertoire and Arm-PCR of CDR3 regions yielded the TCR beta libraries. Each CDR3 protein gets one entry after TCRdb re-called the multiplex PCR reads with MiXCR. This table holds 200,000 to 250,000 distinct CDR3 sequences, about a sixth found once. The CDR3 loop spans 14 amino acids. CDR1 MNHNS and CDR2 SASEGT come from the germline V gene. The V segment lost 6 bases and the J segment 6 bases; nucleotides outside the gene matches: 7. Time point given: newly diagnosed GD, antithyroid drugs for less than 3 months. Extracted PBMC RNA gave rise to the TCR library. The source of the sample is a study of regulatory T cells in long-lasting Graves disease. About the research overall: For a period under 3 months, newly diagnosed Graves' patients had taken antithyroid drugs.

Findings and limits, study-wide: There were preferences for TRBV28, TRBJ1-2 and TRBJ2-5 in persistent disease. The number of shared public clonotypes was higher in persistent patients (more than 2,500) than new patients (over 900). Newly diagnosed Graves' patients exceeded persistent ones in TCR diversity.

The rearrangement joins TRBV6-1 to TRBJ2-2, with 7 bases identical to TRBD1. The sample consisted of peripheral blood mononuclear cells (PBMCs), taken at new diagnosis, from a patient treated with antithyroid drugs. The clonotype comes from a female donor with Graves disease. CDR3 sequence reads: CASRKTGVAGELFF. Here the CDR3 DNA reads TGTGCCAGCAGGAAAACAGGGGTCGCCGGGGAGCTGTTTTTT.